Listed here is a single T cell receptor (beta chain). Antigen: not known. The data belong to a study of vaccination effects on CD4 cells after COVID-19. Study observations and caveats: In the late period after vaccination, infection- and vaccine-induced clones contracted markedly. In healthy vaccinees, only 1 of 255 vaccine-induced clones cross-reacted with common cold coronaviruses. Convalescent patients were scarce, and early post-infection timepoints were absent.

Produced via immunoSEQ multiplex PCR; TCRdb's table is partial and in-frame only. The table has tens of thousands of clones, just under 80% seen once. Before sequencing took place, the ViraFEST assay used viral peptide pools to expand antigen-specific CD4+ T cells. It was after 10 days of culture that CD4+ T cells were isolated. No vaccinee had earlier SARS-CoV-2 infection, and nucleocapsid antibodies were negative. Cells had half their medium changed to IL-2 medium on days 3 and 7. The material was CD4+ T cells from PBMCs cultured with HCoV-OC43 spike peptides, obtained before COVID-19 vaccination. Subset of the sample: HCoV-OC43 spike overlapping peptide pool stimulation. The sequence was collected from a human donor who received a COVID-19 vaccine.

The chain's CDR3 is CASSPSQGRQETQYF. The CDR3 DNA is TGTGCCAGCTCACCATCCCAGGGCCGCCAAGAGACCCAGTACTTC. V and J are TRBV18 and TRBJ2-5; D may be TRBD1 (5 bases). V was clipped by 2 bases and J by 1 base, with 11 bases between them. Germline CDR1 and CDR2: KGHSH and LQKENI. This CDR3 comprises 15 residues.